This T cell receptor beta chain originates from a study of post-analysis software for immune sequencing data. Study-level findings and limits: Compared with controls, patients had more of about 5 TRBV segments, including TRBV5-6, TRBV5-1 and TRBV20-1. The authors found that F measure strongly co-clustered same-batch samples.

As concerns this clonotype: The target antigen is unknown.

The authors incorporated unique molecular identifiers into the TCR beta cDNA libraries. One entry per CDR3 protein, called by TCRdb with MiXCR from the PCR reads. The sample includes 450,000 to 700,000 distinct CDR3 sequences, 44% of them seen just once. Trimming pared 7 bases from V and 1 base from J, leaving 16 bases between. The germline CDR1 and CDR2 sequences are LNHDA and SQIVND (reference sequence). This CDR3 has 15 amino acids. This rearrangement joins TRBV19 to TRBJ1-2; D call uncertain. This receptor was obtained from a girl aged 10-17 years with multiple sclerosis. Sequenced sample: blood. The CDR3 region is CASTDEPHLNYGYTF. The CDR3 region has the DNA TGTGCCAGTACCGATGAGCCTCACCTTAACTATGGCTACACCTTC.